Below, 25 T cell receptor beta chains from the same sample are listed, as sequenced in a study of monozygotic twins with inflammatory bowel disease. TCRdb reprocessed the 5' RACE reads and reports one entry per CDR3 protein, with no DNA. The listing records about 450,000 distinct CDR3 sequences. Source material: blood. All receptors come from a human donor with ulcerative colitis or Crohn's disease, or a healthy co-twin of an affected twin (not recorded which).

The CDR3 loop reads CASSQFRGENTEAFF. The J gene is TRBJ1-1, the V gene TRBV4-1; TCRdb names TRBD1, which stays unverified in the absence of DNA. The germline V gene has CDR1 MGHRA and CDR2 YSYEKL. CDR3 length: 15 residues.

This chain uses TRBV28 with TRBJ2-1. Germline V gives CDR1 MDHEN, CDR2 SYDVKM. The CDR3 is made up of 14 amino acids. CDR3 protein: CASSRERSYNEQFF.

The chain uses TRBV5-4 and TRBJ2-2; as DNA is missing, the TRBD1 call by TCRdb cannot be tested. The CDR3 has 16 residues. CDR1 is SGHNT, CDR2 YYREEE, per germline (reference sequence). CDR3 region: CASSFPTGKNTGELFF.

The J gene is TRBJ2-5, the V gene TRBV28; TCRdb designates TRBD1, a call that cannot be tested without DNA. Germline CDR1 reads MDHEN; CDR2 reads SYDVKM. The CDR3 spans 14 residues. CDR3 amino acids: CASSLGGSIWTQYF.

The rearrangement joins TRBV29-1 to TRBJ2-5. This CDR3 is 14 amino acids long. The germline CDR1 and CDR2 sequences are SQVTM and ANQGSEA. The CDR3 reads CSVRRLVLQETQYF.

The chain couples TRBV4-3 to TRBJ2-4; the TRBD2 assignment by TCRdb is unverifiable without DNA. The CDR3 consists of 16 residues. Germline-derived CDR1 and CDR2 are LGHNA and YSLEER. The CDR3 here is CASSQDTGPTRFIQYF.

The chain employs TRBV4-1 and TRBJ1-1; TCRdb picks TRBD1, but there is no DNA to check that call. The CDR3 totals 15 residues. Germline CDR1 and CDR2: MGHRA and YSYEKL. This CDR3 reads CASSQEPGMNTEAFF.

The CDR3 loop reads CASSLDRTSGKTDTQYF. The rearrangement links TRBV11-2 to TRBJ2-3; TCRdb selects TRBD2, and the lack of DNA leaves this call unchecked. This CDR3 has 17 amino acids. CDR1 is SGHAT, CDR2 FQNNGV, per germline.

The genes are TRBV4-2 and TRBJ1-6; the TRBD1 assignment by TCRdb is unverifiable without DNA. This CDR3 contains 13 residues. The germline V gene has CDR1 LGHNA and CDR2 YNFKEQ. CDR3 protein: CASSQETGSPLHF.

The chain recombines TRBV29-1 with TRBJ1-2; TCRdb calls TRBD1, which cannot be checked without DNA. The CDR3 extends over 13 amino acids. Germline values: CDR1 SQVTM, CDR2 ANQGSEA. The CDR3 sequence is CSVGTASNYGYTF.

V usage is TRBV5-1 and J usage is TRBJ1-4; the D call of TRBD1 rests on TCRdb alone, since no DNA is present to check it. This CDR3 spans 14 amino acids. Germline lookup yields CDR1 SGHRS and CDR2 YFSETQ. CDR3 residues: CASSLGQGGEKLFF.

The chain links TRBV18 to TRBJ2-7; TCRdb picks TRBD1, but there is no DNA to check that call. The CDR3 consists of 14 residues. CDR1 and CDR2 from the germline V gene are KGHSH and LQKENI. The CDR3: CASSRPPGTYEQYF.

This chain links TRBV10-2 with TRBJ1-1. The CDR3 totals 15 residues. CDR1 and CDR2 from the germline V gene are WSHSY and SAAADI. CDR3 amino acids: CASSDGVAKGSEAFF.

V and J are TRBV5-1 and TRBJ2-7; lacking DNA, the TRBD1 call made by TCRdb goes unchecked. Germline CDR1 and CDR2: SGHRS and YFSETQ. The CDR3 extends over 18 amino acids. CDR3 region: CASSLRQGSTDASYEQYF.

The chain joins TRBV19 to TRBJ2-7; the D call from TCRdb, TRBD1, cannot be confirmed without DNA. CDR3 size: 14 residues. Germline V gene lookup returns CDR1 LNHDA and CDR2 SQIVND (reference sequence). Here the CDR3 reads CASSTGTGAYEQYF.

V and J are TRBV10-3 and TRBJ1-6; the TCRdb D gene call, TRBD1, has no DNA to confirm it. The CDR3 is 15 amino acids. Germline CDR1 and CDR2: ENHRY and SYGVKD. CDR3: CAISGPGQANSPLHF.

The chain joins TRBV18 to TRBJ2-1. Germline V gene lookup returns CDR1 KGHSH and CDR2 LQKENI. CDR3 size: 14 residues. CDR3 loop: CASSPATGYGEQFF.

This sequence joins TRBV20-1 and TRBJ2-7; absent DNA, TCRdb's TRBD1 call cannot be checked. There are 13 residues in the CDR3. In germline, CDR1 is DFQATT, CDR2 SNEGSKA (reference sequence). The CDR3 region is CSVSQGRSYEQYF.

The chain links TRBV7-2 to TRBJ2-7. The CDR3 length is 12 residues. CDR1 is SGHTA and CDR2 is FQGNSA in the germline V gene. CDR3 sequence: CASSAAHYEQYF.

The chain is built from TRBV5-6 and TRBJ1-1; the D gene TCRdb calls, TRBD1, cannot be checked with no DNA. This CDR3 comprises 16 residues. Germline-derived CDR1 and CDR2 are SGHDT and YYEEEE. CDR3: CASSGGRQGLNTEAFF. The full variable domain, completed using reference TRBV5-6 and TRBJ1-1, is DAGVTQSPTHLIKTRGQQVTLRCSPKSGHDTVSWYQQALGQGPQFIFQYYEEEERQRGNFPDRFSGHQFPNYSSELNVNALLLGDSALYLCASSGGRQGLNTEAFFGQGTRLTVV.

The chain uses TRBV4-1 and TRBJ1-3; the D call from TCRdb, TRBD1, cannot be confirmed without DNA. CDR3 length: 16 amino acids. From germline, CDR1 is MGHRA and CDR2 YSYEKL. CDR3 region: CASSHPGQASGNTIYF.

J is TRBJ2-1 and V is TRBV3-1. The CDR3 sequence is 13 residues long. Germline CDR1 is LGHDT and CDR2 is YNNKEL (reference sequence). The CDR3 region is CASSQVVRGEQFF.

This chain uses TRBV20-1 with TRBJ2-5; TCRdb names TRBD1, which stays unverified in the absence of DNA. In germline, CDR1 is DFQATT, CDR2 SNEGSKA (reference sequence). The CDR3 sequence is 13 residues long. This CDR3 is CSARGTAQETQYF.

The chain has TRBV3-1 and TRBJ2-3; TCRdb calls TRBD1, which cannot be checked without DNA. The CDR3 totals 16 residues. Per germline, CDR1 LGHDT and CDR2 YNNKEL (reference sequence). This chain's CDR3 is CASSHHGQGARDTQYF.

The chain combines TRBV5-3 with TRBJ2-7; checking the TCRdb D call of TRBD1 is not possible without DNA. TRBV5-3 has ORF status, its function being uncertain. The CDR3 contains 15 residues. CDR3 loop: CARSFGAETLYEQYF.